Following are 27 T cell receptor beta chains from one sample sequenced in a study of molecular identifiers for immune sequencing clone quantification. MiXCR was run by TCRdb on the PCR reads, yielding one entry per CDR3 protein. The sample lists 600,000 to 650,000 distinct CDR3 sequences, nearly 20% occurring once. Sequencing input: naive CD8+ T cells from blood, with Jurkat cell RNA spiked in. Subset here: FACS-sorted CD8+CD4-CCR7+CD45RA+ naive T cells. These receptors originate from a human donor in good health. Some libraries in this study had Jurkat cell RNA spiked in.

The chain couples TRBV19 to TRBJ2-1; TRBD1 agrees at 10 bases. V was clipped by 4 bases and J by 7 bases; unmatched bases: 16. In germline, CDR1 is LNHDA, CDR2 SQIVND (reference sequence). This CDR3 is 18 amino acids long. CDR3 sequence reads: CASSTSGQGIPWGNEQFF. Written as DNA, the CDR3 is TGTGCCAGTAGTACCTCGGGACAGGGGATACCATGGGGGAATGAGCAGTTCTTC.

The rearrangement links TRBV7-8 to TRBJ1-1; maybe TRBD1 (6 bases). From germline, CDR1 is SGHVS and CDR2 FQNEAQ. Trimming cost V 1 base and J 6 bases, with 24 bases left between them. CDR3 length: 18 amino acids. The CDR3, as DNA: TGTGCCAGCAGCTTAGAGGGGGGGGACAACGTTTTGGGGGCTGAAGCTTTCTTT. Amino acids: CASSLEGGDNVLGAEAFF.

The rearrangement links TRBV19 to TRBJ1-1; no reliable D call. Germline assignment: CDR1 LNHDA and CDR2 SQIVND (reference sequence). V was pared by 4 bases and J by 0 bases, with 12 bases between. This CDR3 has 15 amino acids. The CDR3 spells CASSNTGNVNTEAFF. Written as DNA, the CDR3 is TGTGCCAGTAGTAATACGGGAAACGTGAACACTGAAGCTTTCTTT.

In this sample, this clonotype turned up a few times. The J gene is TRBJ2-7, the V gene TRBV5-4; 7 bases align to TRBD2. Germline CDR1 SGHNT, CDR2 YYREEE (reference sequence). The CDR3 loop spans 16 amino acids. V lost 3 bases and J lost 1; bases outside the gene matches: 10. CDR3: CASSSRGDGRSYEQYF. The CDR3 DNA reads TGTGCCAGCAGCTCCCGGGGGGACGGACGTTCCTACGAGCAGTACTTC.

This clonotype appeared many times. CDR3 sequence reads: CSARDPVAGAIYEQYF. As DNA, the CDR3 is TGCAGTGCTAGAGATCCGGTAGCGGGAGCAATCTACGAGCAGTACTTC. The genes are TRBV20-1 and TRBJ2-7, with 9 bases matching TRBD2. The CDR3 is 16 residues long. Losses at the gene ends were 0 bases for V and 3 bases for J; bases not matched to a gene: 9. Germline V gene sequence: CDR1 DFQATT, CDR2 SNEGSKA (reference sequence).

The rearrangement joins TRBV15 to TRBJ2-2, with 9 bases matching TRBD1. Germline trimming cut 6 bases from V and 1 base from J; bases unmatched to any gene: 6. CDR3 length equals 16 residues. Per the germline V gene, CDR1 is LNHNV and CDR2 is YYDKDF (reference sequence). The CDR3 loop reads CATSKPGQGNTGELFF. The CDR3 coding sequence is TGTGCCACCAGTAAACCGGGACAGGGGAACACCGGGGAGCTGTTTTTT. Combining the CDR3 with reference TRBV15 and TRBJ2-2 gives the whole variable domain DAMVIQNPRYQVTQFGKPVTLSCSQTLNHNVMYWYQQKSSQAPKLLFHYYDKDFNNEADTPDNFQSRRPNTSFCFLDIRSPGLGDTAMYLCATSKPGQGNTGELFFGEGSRLTVL.

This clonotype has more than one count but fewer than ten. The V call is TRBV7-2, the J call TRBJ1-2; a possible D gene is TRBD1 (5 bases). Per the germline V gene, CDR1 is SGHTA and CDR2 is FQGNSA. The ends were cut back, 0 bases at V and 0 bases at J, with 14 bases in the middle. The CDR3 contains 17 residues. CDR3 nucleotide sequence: TGTGCCAGCAGCTTAGCGGGCAGGGTGGACCCTAACTATGGCTACACCTTC. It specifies CASSLAGRVDPNYGYTF. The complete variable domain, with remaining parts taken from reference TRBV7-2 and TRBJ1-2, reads GAGVSQSPSNKVTEKGKDVELRCDPISGHTALYWYRQSLGQGLEFLIYFQGNSAPDKSGLPSDRFSAERTGGSVSTLTIQRTQQEDSAVYLCASSLAGRVDPNYGYTFGSGTRLTVV.

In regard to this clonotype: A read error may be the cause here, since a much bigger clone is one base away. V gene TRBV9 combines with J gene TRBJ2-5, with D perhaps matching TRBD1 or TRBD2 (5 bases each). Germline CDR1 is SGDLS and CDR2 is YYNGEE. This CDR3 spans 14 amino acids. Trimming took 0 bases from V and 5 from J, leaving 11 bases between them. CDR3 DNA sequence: TGTGCCAGCAGCGTAGGGGGGTCCTTGGAGACCCAGTACTTC. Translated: CASSVGGSLETQYF.

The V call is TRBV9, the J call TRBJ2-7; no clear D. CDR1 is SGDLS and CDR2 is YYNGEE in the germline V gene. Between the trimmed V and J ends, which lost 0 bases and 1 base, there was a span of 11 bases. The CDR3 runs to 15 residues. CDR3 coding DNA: TGTGCCAGCAGCGTAGCGGCCCAGATTTCCTACGAGCAGTACTTC. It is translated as CASSVAAQISYEQYF.

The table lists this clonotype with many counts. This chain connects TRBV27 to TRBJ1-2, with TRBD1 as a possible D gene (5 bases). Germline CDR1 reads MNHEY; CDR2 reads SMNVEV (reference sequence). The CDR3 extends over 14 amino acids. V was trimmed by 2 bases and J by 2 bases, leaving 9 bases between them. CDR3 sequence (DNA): TGTGCCAGCAGTTTAACAGGACTAAACTATGGCTACACCTTC. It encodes CASSLTGLNYGYTF.

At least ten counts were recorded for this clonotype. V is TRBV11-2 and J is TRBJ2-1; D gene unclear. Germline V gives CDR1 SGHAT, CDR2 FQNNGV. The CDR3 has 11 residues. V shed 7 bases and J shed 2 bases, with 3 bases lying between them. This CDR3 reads CASNTYNEQFF. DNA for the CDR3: TGTGCCAGCAACACCTACAATGAGCAGTTCTTC. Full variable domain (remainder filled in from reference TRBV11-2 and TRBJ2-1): EAGVAQSPRYKIIEKRQSVAFWCNPISGHATLYWYQQILGQGPKLLIQFQNNGVVDDSQLPKDRFSAERLKGVDSTLKIQPAKLEDSAVYLCASNTYNEQFFGPGTRLTVL.

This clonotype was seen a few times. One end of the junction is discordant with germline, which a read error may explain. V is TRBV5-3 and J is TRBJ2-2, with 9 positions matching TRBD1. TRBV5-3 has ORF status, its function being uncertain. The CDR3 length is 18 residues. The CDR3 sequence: CASSLLGGTGSFAGELFF. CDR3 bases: TGTGCCAGCAGCTTGTTAGGTGGGACAGGGAGTTTCGCCGGGGAGCTGTTTTTT.

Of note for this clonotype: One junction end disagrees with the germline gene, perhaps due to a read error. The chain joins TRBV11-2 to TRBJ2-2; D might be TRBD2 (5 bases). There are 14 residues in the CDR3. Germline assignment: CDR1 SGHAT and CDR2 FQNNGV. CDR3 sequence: CASSLGSNTGELSF. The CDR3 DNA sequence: TGTGCCAGCAGCTTAGGATCGAACACCGGGGAGCTGTCTTTT.

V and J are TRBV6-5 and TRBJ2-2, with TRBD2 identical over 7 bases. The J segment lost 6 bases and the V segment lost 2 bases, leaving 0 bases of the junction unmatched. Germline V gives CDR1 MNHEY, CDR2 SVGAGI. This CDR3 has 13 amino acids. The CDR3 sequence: CASSYAGAGELFF. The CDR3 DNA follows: TGTGCCAGCAGTTACGCGGGGGCCGGGGAGCTGTTTTTT.

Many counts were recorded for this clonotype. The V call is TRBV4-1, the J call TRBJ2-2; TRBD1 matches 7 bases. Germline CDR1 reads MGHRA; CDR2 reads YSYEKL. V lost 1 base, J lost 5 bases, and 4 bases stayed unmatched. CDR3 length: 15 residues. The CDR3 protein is CASSQAGTETGELFF. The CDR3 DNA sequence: TGCGCCAGCAGCCAAGCCGGGACAGAGACCGGGGAGCTGTTTTTT.

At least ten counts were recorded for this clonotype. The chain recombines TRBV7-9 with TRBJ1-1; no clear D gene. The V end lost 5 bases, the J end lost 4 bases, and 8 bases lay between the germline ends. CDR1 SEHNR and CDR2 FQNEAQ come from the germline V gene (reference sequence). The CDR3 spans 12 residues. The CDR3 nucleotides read TGTGCCAGCAGCGCTGGGATCACTGAAGCTTTCTTT. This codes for CASSAGITEAFF.

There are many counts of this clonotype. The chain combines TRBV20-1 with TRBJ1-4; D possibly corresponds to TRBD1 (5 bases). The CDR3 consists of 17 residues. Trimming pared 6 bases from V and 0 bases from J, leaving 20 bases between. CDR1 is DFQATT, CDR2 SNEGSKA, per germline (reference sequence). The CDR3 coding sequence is TGCAGTGCCCAAGAGACAGCCACCTTTGCAACTAATGAAAAACTGTTTTTT. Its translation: CSAQETATFATNEKLFF.

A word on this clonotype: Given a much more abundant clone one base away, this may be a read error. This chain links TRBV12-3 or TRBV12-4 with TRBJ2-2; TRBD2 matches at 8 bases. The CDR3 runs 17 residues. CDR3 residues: CASHFGLAGLNTGELLF. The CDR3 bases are TGTGCCAGTCATTTCGGCCTAGCGGGCCTAAACACCGGGGAGCTGCTTTTT.

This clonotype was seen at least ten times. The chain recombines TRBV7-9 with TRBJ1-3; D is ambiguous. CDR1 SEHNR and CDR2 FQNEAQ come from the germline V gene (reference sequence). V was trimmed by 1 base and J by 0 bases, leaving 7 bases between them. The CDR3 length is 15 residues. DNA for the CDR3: TGTGCCAGCAGCTTAGGCCCGACCTCTGGAAACACCATATATTTT. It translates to CASSLGPTSGNTIYF.

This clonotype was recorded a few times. CDR3 protein: CASSQGSGHSYEQYF. The CDR3 nucleotides are TGCGCCAGCAGCCAAGGTTCCGGGCACTCCTACGAGCAGTACTTC. This chain links TRBV4-3 with TRBJ2-7; D is uncertain. V lost 1 base and J 0 bases, leaving 10 bases between the germline ends. The germline gives CDR1 LGHNA, CDR2 YSLEER. The CDR3 extends over 15 amino acids.

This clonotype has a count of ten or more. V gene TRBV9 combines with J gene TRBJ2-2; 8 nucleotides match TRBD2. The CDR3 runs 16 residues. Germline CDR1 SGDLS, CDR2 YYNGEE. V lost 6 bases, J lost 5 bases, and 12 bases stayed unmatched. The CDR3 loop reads CASTPFHGGGTGELFF. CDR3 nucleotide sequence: TGTGCCAGCACCCCCTTCCACGGGGGGGGGACCGGGGAGCTGTTTTTT.

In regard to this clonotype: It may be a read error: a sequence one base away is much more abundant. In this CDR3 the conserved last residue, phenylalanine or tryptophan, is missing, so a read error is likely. CDR3 residues: CASAYRGGYEQYS. In DNA, the CDR3 is TGTGCCAGCGCATACAGGGGGGGCTACGAGCAGTACTCC. The gene calls are TRBV27 and TRBJ2-7; D perhaps matches TRBD1 (8 bases). Germline values: CDR1 MNHEY, CDR2 SMNVEV (reference sequence). Between the trimmed V and J ends, which lost 8 bases and 3 bases, there was a span of 14 bases. The CDR3 loop spans 13 amino acids.

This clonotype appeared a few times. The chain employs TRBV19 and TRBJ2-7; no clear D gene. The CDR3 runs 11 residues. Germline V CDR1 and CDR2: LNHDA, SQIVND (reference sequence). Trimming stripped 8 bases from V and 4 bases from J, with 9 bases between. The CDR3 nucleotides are TGTGCCAGTGGGTTGGTATACGAGCAGTACTTC. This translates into CASGLVYEQYF.

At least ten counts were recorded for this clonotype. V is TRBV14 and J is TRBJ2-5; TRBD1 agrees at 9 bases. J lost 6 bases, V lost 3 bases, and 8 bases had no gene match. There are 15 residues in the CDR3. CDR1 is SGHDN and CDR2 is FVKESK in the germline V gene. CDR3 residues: CASSQPGTGLQTQYF. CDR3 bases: TGTGCCAGCAGCCAGCCCGGGACAGGGCTACAGACCCAGTACTTC. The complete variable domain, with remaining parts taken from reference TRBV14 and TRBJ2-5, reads EAGVTQFPSHSVIEKGQTVTLRCDPISGHDNLYWYRRVMGKEIKFLLHFVKESKQDESGMPNNRFLAERTGGTYSTLKVQPAELEDSGVYFCASSQPGTGLQTQYFGPGTRLLVL.

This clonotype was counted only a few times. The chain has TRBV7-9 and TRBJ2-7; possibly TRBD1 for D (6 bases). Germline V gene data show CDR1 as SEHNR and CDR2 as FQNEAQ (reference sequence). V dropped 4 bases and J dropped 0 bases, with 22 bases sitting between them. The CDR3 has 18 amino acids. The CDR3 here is CASSSSRTDIPRSYEQYF. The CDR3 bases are TGTGCCAGCAGCTCCTCCAGGACAGATATACCACGCTCCTACGAGCAGTACTTC. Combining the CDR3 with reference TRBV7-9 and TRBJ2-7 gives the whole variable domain DTGVSQNPRHKITKRGQNVTFRCDPISEHNRLYWYRQTLGQGPEFLTYFQNEAQLEKSRLLSDRFSAERPKGSFSTLEIQRTEQGDSAMYLCASSSSRTDIPRSYEQYFGPGTRLTVT.

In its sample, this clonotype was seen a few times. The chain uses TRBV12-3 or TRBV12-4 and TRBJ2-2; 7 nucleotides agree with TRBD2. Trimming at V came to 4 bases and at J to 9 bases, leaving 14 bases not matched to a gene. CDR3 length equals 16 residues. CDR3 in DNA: TGTGCCAGCAGTTCGCCGGGCGGGGGAAGCCCCAGGGAGCTGTTTTTT. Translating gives CASSSPGGGSPRELFF.

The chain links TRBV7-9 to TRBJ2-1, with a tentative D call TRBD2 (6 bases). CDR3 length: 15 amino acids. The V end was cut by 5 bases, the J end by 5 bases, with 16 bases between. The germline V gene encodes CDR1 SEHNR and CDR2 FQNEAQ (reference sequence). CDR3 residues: CASSTRGGRHNEQFF. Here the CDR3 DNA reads TGTGCCAGCAGCACGCGGGGCGGGCGACACAATGAGCAGTTCTTC.